The 2 T cell receptor beta chains reported below all come from one sample, sequenced in a study of T-cell reconstitution after alpha-beta-depleted transplantation in children. The authors prepared the TCRbeta library with unique molecular identifiers. TCRdb processed the PCR reads anew with MiXCR; each CDR3 protein has one entry. Among about 610,000 distinct CDR3 sequences listed, about 11% were seen once. Specimen: PBMCs from the stem cell graft donor, collected from the stem cell graft. These receptors all stem from a human donor who donated a stem cell graft to a child with acute myeloid leukemia.

This sequence joins TRBV11-2 and TRBJ2-7; D ambiguous. Trimming stripped 5 bases from V and 6 bases from J, with 17 bases between. This CDR3 comprises 14 residues. Germline lookup yields CDR1 SGHAT and CDR2 FQNNGV. The CDR3 reads CASSLNSIVGEQYF. CDR3 DNA: TGTGCCAGCAGCCTAAACTCTATAGTCGGCGAGCAGTACTTC.

The sample holds a few counts of this clonotype. V usage is TRBV6-2 or TRBV6-3 and J usage is TRBJ2-1; 7 nucleotides align to TRBD1. This CDR3 has 16 residues. With V trimmed by 0 bases and J by 4 bases, 6 bases remained unmatched. Germline V lookup: CDR1 MNHEY, CDR2 SVGEGT. CDR3 nucleotides: TGTGCCAGCAGTTACTCACAGGGGCCAGGGTACAATGAGCAGTTCTTC. As protein: CASSYSQGPGYNEQFF.